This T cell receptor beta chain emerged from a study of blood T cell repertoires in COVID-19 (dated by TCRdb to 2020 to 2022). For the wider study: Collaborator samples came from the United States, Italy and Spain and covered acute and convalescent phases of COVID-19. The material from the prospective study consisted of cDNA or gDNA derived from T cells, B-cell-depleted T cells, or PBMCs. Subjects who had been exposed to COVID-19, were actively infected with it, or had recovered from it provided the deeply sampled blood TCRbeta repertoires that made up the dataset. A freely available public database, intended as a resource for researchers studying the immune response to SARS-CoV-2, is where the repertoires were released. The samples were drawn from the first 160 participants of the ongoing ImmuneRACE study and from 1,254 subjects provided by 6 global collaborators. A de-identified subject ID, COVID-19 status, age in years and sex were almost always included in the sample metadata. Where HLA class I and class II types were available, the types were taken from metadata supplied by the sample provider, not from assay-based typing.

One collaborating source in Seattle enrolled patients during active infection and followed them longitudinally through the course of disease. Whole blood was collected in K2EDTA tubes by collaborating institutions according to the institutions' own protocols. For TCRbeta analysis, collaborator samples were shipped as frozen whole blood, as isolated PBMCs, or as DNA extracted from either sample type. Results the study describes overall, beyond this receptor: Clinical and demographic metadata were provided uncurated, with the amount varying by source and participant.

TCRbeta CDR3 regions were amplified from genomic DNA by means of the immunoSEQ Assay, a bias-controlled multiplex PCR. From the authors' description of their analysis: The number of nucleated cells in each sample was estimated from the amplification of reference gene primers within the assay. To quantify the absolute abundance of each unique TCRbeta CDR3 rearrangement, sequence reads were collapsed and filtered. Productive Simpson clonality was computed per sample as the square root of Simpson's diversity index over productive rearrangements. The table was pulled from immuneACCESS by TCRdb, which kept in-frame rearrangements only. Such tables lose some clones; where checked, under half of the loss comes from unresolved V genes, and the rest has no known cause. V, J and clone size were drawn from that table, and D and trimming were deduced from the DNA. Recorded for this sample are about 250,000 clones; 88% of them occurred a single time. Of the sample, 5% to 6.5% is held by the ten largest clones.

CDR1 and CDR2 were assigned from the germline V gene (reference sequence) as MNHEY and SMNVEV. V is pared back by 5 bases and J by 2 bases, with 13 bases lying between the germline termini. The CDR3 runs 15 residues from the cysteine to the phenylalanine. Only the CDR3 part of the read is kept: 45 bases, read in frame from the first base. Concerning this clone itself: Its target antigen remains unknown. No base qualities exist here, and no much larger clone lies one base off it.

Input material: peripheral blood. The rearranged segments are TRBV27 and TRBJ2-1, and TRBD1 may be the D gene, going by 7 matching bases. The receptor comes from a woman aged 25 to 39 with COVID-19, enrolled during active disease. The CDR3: CASSQGGPPYNEQFF. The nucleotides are TGTGCCAGCAGTCAGGGGGGCCCTCCCTACAATGAGCAGTTCTTC.